These T cell receptor beta chains were read from a single sample in a study of OX40 agonist ivuxolimab in advanced cancers. The table came from immunoSEQ multiplex PCR; TCRdb's copy has only in-frame clones and leaves some out. Here the sample spans tens of thousands of clones, 85% to 90% being singletons. The sequencing used CD4+ or CD8+ T cells sorted from blood, collected in a trial of the OX40 agonist ivuxolimab. The receptors were sampled from an adult with an advanced solid tumor such as melanoma, head and neck, liver or kidney cancer. The CDR3 runs from the conserved cysteine through the conserved F or W. A D gene is named only where the DNA matches it firmly. Clone size, where shown, is once, few, many, or a class for clones that have expanded.

v_gene	j_gene	abundance	d_gene	CDR3aa	CDR3nt
TRBV7-9	TRBJ1-6	NA	NA	CASSLTGPETLHF	TGTGCCAGCAGCTTAACAGGTCCGGAGACCCTCCACTTT
TRBV5-4	TRBJ2-1	NA	NA	CASSLYRLSGVSSYNEQFF	TGTGCCAGCAGCTTGTACCGACTTTCAGGGGTAAGCTCCTACAATGAGCAGTTCTTC
TRBV4-1	TRBJ2-7	NA	NA	CASSQDLGRSYEQYF	TGCGCCAGCAGCCAAGATCTGGGGAGGTCCTACGAGCAGTACTTC
TRBV4-1	TRBJ1-4	NA	NA	CASSHILRRSREEKLFF	TGCGCCAGCAGCCACATACTCCGGCGTTCCAGGGAAGAAAAACTGTTTTTT
TRBV6-4	TRBJ2-2	NA	TRBD1	CASSRDRWLGTGELFF	TGTGCCAGCAGTCGGGACAGGTGGTTGGGCACCGGGGAGCTGTTTTTT
TRBV6-1	TRBJ1-2	NA	TRBD1	CASSTGGNYGYTF	TGTGCCAGCAGCACAGGGGGGAACTATGGCTACACCTTC
TRBV5-1	TRBJ1-4	NA	NA	CASSLTAGTSNEKLFF	TGCGCCAGCAGCTTGACCGCCGGGACTTCTAATGAAAAACTGTTTTTT
TRBV7-8	TRBJ1-1	NA	TRBD1	CASSPHPGGSAEAFF	TGTGCCAGCAGTCCCCACCCAGGGGGATCTGCTGAAGCTTTCTTT
TRBV2	TRBJ1-1	once	NA	CASRDSPGLGTEAFF	TGTGCCAGCAGAGACTCCCCAGGACTGGGGACTGAAGCTTTCTTT
TRBV7-2	TRBJ2-6	NA	NA	CASSFGGSGANVLTF	TGTGCCAGCAGCTTTGGAGGATCCGGGGCCAACGTCCTGACTTTC
TRBV7-6	TRBJ2-1	NA	TRBD2	CASSLEGGRRYNEQFF	TGTGCCAGCAGCTTAGAGGGCGGGAGACGCTACAATGAGCAGTTCTTC
TRBV20-1	TRBJ2-7	NA	NA	CSARYAHEQYF	TGCAGTGCTAGGTACGCCCACGAGCAGTACTTC
TRBV18	TRBJ1-4	few	NA	CASSDSLGQPFF	TGTGCCAGCTCAGACTCGCTAGGACAGCCGTTTTTT
TRBV5-1	TRBJ1-3	few	NA	CASSLVGIYGNTIYF	TGCGCCAGCAGCTTGGTGGGGATTTACGGAAACACCATATATTTT
TRBV5-1	TRBJ2-7	NA	TRBD1	CASSHDTGVREQYF	TGCGCCAGCAGCCATGATACAGGGGTACGCGAGCAGTACTTC
TRBV5-6	TRBJ1-5	NA	NA	CASSLSRVRQPQHF	TGTGCCAGCAGCTTGAGCAGGGTGAGGCAGCCCCAGCATTTT
TRBV7-3	TRBJ2-1	NA	NA	CASSLTSDGYNEQFF	TGTGCCAGCAGCTTAACTTCGGACGGCTACAATGAGCAGTTCTTC
TRBV6-1	TRBJ1-2	NA	NA	CASSEGGQLPLGYTF	TGTGCCAGCAGTGAAGGTGGGCAGCTCCCTCTCGGCTACACCTTC
TRBV6-5	TRBJ1-3	NA	NA	CASSRQGPLGNTIYF	TGTGCCAGCAGTCGCCAAGGGCCGCTGGGAAACACCATATATTTT
TRBV7-2	TRBJ2-6	NA	NA	CASSAAGGVWNSGANVLTF	TGTGCCAGCAGCGCCGCGGGCGGGGTTTGGAACTCTGGGGCCAACGTCCTGACTTTC
TRBV13	TRBJ2-3	NA	NA	CASSLGRAIDTQYF	TGTGCCAGCAGCTTAGGCCGGGCGATAGATACGCAGTATTTT
TRBV2	TRBJ1-2	NA	NA	CASNRGVSVTF	TGTGCCAGCAACCGAGGGGTGTCGGTCACCTTC
TRBV7-8	TRBJ2-5	NA	TRBD1	CASSLDRTGDTQETQYF	TGTGCCAGCAGCTTAGATAGGACAGGGGACACTCAAGAGACCCAGTACTTC